This T cell receptor (beta chain) originates from a study of blood T cells in healthy people across ages. The germline CDR1 and CDR2 sequences are PRHDT and FYEKMQ (reference sequence). This CDR3 spans 13 amino acids. A J-beta primer mix and a sample-barcoded 5' primer were used in a second PCR of roughly 6 to 11 cycles. TCRdb ran MiXCR on the 5' RACE reads and lists one entry per CDR3 protein. The sample consists of some 1.7 million distinct CDR3 sequences, roughly 28% of them appearing once. In the case of this clonotype: The antigen is unknown. At one end the junction does not follow the germline gene, possibly because of a read error.

Broader study findings: In long-lived donors, naive CD4+ cell counts and diversity exceeded those of aged donors.

J is TRBJ2-1 and V is TRBV13; 8 positions agree with TRBD2. The sequence derives from a woman younger than 45 in good health. The sample comprised blood. This chain's CDR3 is CATQEREYGEQFF. CDR3 nucleotides: TGCGCCACCCAAGAGCGGGAGTACGGTGAGCAGTTCTTC.